Listed below are T cell receptor beta chains from one sample, sequenced in a study of cytomegalovirus exposure and HLA in healthy donors. The table came from immunoSEQ multiplex PCR; TCRdb's copy has only in-frame clones and leaves some out. The sample carries about 77,000 clones, roughly 80% recorded once. The sequencing input was PBMCs. The receptors shown here come from a man aged 35-49 years in good health and CMV-seronegative. CDR3s include the opening cysteine and the closing phenylalanine or tryptophan. A D gene is named only where the DNA matches it firmly. Size values are once, few and many counts, or a class for expanded clones, and some rows have none.

D: NA
V: TRBV7-2
size: NA
J: TRBJ2-3
CDR3: CASSERAPTDTQYF
DNA: TGTGCCAGCAGTGAGAGGGCCCCCACAGATACGCAGTATTTT

D: TRBD2
V: TRBV7-2
size: once
J: TRBJ2-3
CDR3: CASSLVPSGRGGTDTQYF
DNA: TGTGCCAGCAGCTTAGTTCCTAGCGGGAGGGGAGGCACAGATACGCAGTATTTT

D: TRBD1
V: TRBV4-1
size: NA
J: TRBJ1-4
CDR3: CASSQETGGNEKLFF
DNA: TGCGCCAGCAGCCAAGAGACAGGGGGTAATGAAAAACTGTTTTTT

D: TRBD1
V: TRBV2
size: NA
J: TRBJ2-7
CDR3: CASSGTGYCEQYF
DNA: TGTGCCAGCAGCGGGACAGGGTACTGCGAGCAGTACTTC

D: NA
V: TRBV19
size: NA
J: TRBJ2-7
CDR3: CASSLIPGLGPYEQYF
DNA: TGTGCCAGTAGTCTAATTCCGGGACTCGGCCCCTACGAGCAGTACTTC

D: NA
V: TRBV5-6
size: few
J: TRBJ2-7
CDR3: CASSLVSSEQYF
DNA: TGTGCCAGCAGCTTGGTTTCGTCCGAGCAGTACTTC

D: TRBD1
V: TRBV27
size: once
J: TRBJ1-2
CDR3: CASRPGQGSNYGYTF
DNA: TGTGCCAGCAGGCCGGGACAGGGCTCGAACTATGGCTACACCTTC

D: TRBD1
V: TRBV9
size: NA
J: TRBJ1-3
CDR3: CASSGPGQPYSGNTIYF
DNA: TGTGCCAGCAGCGGCCCGGGACAGCCTTACTCTGGAAACACCATATATTTT

D: TRBD1
V: TRBV7-9
size: NA
J: TRBJ1-1
CDR3: CASSGQGGTEAFF
DNA: TGTGCCAGCAGCGGACAGGGAGGGACTGAAGCTTTCTTT

D: TRBD2
V: TRBV19
size: NA
J: TRBJ2-1
CDR3: CASSPPAGTSAHEQFF
DNA: TGTGCCAGTAGTCCCCCCGCCGGGACTAGCGCCCATGAGCAGTTCTTC

D: TRBD2
V: TRBV9
size: NA
J: TRBJ2-7
CDR3: CASSQSGEGNEQYF
DNA: TGTGCCAGCAGCCAGAGTGGGGAGGGAAACGAGCAGTACTTC

D: NA
V: TRBV9
size: NA
J: TRBJ2-3
CDR3: CASSVGLASSTDTQYF
DNA: TGTGCCAGCAGCGTAGGACTGGCATCTAGCACAGATACGCAGTATTTT

D: NA
V: TRBV29-1
size: NA
J: TRBJ1-1
CDR3: CSVELAGRGVTEAFF
DNA: TGCAGCGTTGAATTGGCAGGGCGGGGGGTGACTGAAGCTTTCTTT

D: TRBD1
V: TRBV5-1
size: once
J: TRBJ1-4
CDR3: CASSWTGRNEATNEKLFF
DNA: TGCGCCAGCAGCTGGACAGGTCGCAATGAAGCAACTAATGAAAAACTGTTTTTT

D: NA
V: TRBV7-2
size: NA
J: TRBJ2-3
CDR3: CASSLGQSPSTDTQYF
DNA: TGTGCCAGCAGCTTAGGACAGTCGCCCTCCACAGATACGCAGTATTTT

D: TRBD2
V: TRBV4-2
size: NA
J: TRBJ2-7
CDR3: CASSQVGEGFYEQYF
DNA: TGTGCCAGCAGCCAAGTCGGGGAGGGCTTCTACGAGCAGTACTTC

D: TRBD2
V: TRBV4-3
size: few
J: TRBJ2-7
CDR3: CASSQVLRGTYEQYF
DNA: TGCGCCAGCAGCCAAGTTCTGCGGGGGACCTACGAGCAGTACTTC

D: NA
V: TRBV30
size: NA
J: TRBJ1-3
CDR3: CAWSVGGAPVIYF
DNA: TGTGCCTGGAGTGTAGGGGGGGCGCCGGTCATATATTTT

D: NA
V: TRBV28
size: NA
J: TRBJ1-4
CDR3: CASRPLVGQWGEKLFF
DNA: TGTGCCAGCAGGCCACTCGTTGGACAGTGGGGTGAAAAACTGTTTTTT